This entry is about one T cell receptor beta chain. Its antigen is currently unknown. Researchers took RNA transcripts and amplified TCR beta CDR3 regions from them. A first-round RT-PCR used HTBI primers, followed by a second-round multiplex PCR. TCRdb recomputed calls from the multiplex PCR reads with MiXCR, one row per CDR3 protein. Of some 1.1 million distinct CDR3 sequences listed, approximately 35% are singletons. Thyroid ultrasound, orbital computed tomography, TRAb, serum thyroxine and clinical symptoms formed the basis of diagnosis. Germline lookup yields CDR1 LNHDA and CDR2 SQIVND (reference sequence). The CDR3 consists of 15 residues. With 7 bases removed from V and 8 bases from J, the gap between germline ends came to 20 bases. These data are taken from a study of Graves' ophthalmopathy and Graves' hyperthyroidism. Across the study: Stable hyperthyroidism denotes an absence of ophthalmopathy throughout 18 months of follow-up.

Study-wide results and limits: Blood also harbored most expanded thyroid clonotypes above 0.001 frequency.

The sequence was collected from an adult man with Graves' hyperthyroidism. The genes are TRBV19 and TRBJ1-4; weak D call: TRBD1 (6 bases). What was sequenced was peripheral blood or thyroid tissue (not recorded which). CDR3 region: CASISGAQLSEKLFF. CDR3 nucleotide sequence: TGTGCCAGTATATCGGGGGCGCAACTCAGCGAAAAACTGTTTTTT.